One and the same sample provided the 28 T cell receptor beta chains below, sequenced in a study of shared clonotypes between healthy human individuals. Naive CD8 cells lacked CD45RO and underwent positive selection for CCR7, leaving out terminally differentiated effector memory CD45RA+ cells. Sequenced by immunoSEQ multiplex PCR; TCRdb stores in-frame clones only, minus some. The repertoire holds nearly 2 million clones, 85% to 95% seen once, with more than 0.9% in the top ten. Sequencing input: naive CD8+ T cells sorted from blood. The origin of the receptors is a man between 18 and 29 years old in good health.

The chain recombines TRBV5-6 with TRBJ2-3, with 10 bases fitting TRBD1. The trim removed 4 bases at V and 4 bases at J, leaving 6 bases unmatched. Germline V lookup: CDR1 SGHDT, CDR2 YYEEEE. This CDR3 region has 15 residues. CDR3 nucleotides: TGTGCCAGCAGCGGGGGACAGGGGAGAGCAGATACGCAGTATTTT. Protein: CASSGGQGRADTQYF. Together with reference TRBV5-6 and TRBJ2-3, the CDR3 gives the full variable domain: DAGVTQSPTHLIKTRGQQVTLRCSPKSGHDTVSWYQQALGQGPQFIFQYYEEEERQRGNFPDRFSGHQFPNYSSELNVNALLLGDSALYLCASSGGQGRADTQYFGPGTRLTVL.

This chain links TRBV7-9 with TRBJ2-7; TRBD1 matches at 9 bases. Germline lookup yields CDR1 SEHNR and CDR2 FQNEAQ (reference sequence). The J segment lost 0 bases and the V segment lost 3 bases, leaving 9 bases of the junction unmatched. The CDR3 totals 17 residues. The CDR3 DNA sequence: TGTGCCAGCAGCTTGACAGGGGGTGGCATTTCCTCCTACGAGCAGTACTTC. Translated: CASSLTGGGISSYEQYF.

The CDR3 bases are TGTGCCAGCAGCCCCTGGGGGTCCATGAACACTGAAGCTTTCTTT. Amino acid sequence: CASSPWGSMNTEAFF. The chain has TRBV6-6 and TRBJ1-1; D may be TRBD1 (5 bases). Germline assignment: CDR1 MNHNY and CDR2 SVGAGI (reference sequence). CDR3 length equals 15 residues. Trimming stripped 6 bases from V and 0 bases from J, with 14 bases between.

V and J are TRBV6-6 and TRBJ2-3; no clear D. Trimming left V 0 bases short and J 2 bases short, with 6 bases between. The CDR3 sequence is 14 residues long. CDR1 is MNHNY, CDR2 SVGAGI, per germline (reference sequence). The CDR3 DNA is TGTGCCAGCAGTTACTCGGCTACCACAGATACGCAGTATTTT. It yields the protein CASSYSATTDTQYF.

This chain connects TRBV19 to TRBJ2-3; D is ambiguous. Deletions cut 5 bases from V and 3 bases from J, with 6 bases between. This CDR3 spans 12 amino acids. In germline, CDR1 is LNHDA, CDR2 SQIVND (reference sequence). In DNA, the CDR3 is TGTGCCAGTAGTCACGGAACAGATACGCAGTATTTT. Its translation is CASSHGTDTQYF.

Of note for this clone: The same CDR3 also results from other DNA sequences found in this sample. The chain combines TRBV27 with TRBJ2-1; the match to TRBD2 covers 8 bases. Germline V gives CDR1 MNHEY, CDR2 SMNVEV (reference sequence). The CDR3 consists of 16 residues. V shed 5 bases and J 1 base; nucleotides not matched to a gene: 7. The CDR3 DNA follows: TGTGCCAGCAGTCCCTCAGCGGGAGAATCCTACAATGAGCAGTTCTTC. Residues: CASSPSAGESYNEQFF.

DNA for the CDR3: TGTGCCAGCAGTTACCCACCCTCCTACGAGCAGTACTTC. It is translated as CASSYPPSYEQYF. The chain is built from TRBV6-5 and TRBJ2-7, with D unresolved. CDR1 is MNHEY and CDR2 is SVGAGI in the germline V gene. V lost 2 bases and J 0 bases, leaving 5 bases between the germline ends. The CDR3 is 13 amino acids.

This clone was seen only once. The rearrangement uses TRBV4-1 and TRBJ2-7, with D perhaps being TRBD1 or TRBD2 (5 bases each). Between the trimmed V and J ends, which lost 1 base and 3 bases, there was a span of 13 bases. This CDR3 is built from 15 residues. CDR1 and CDR2 (germline): MGHRA, YSYEKL. The DNA for the CDR3 is TGCGCCAGCAGCCAAGCAACCGGGACCTACTACGAGCAGTACTTC. Residues: CASSQATGTYYEQYF.

The rearrangement links TRBV27 to TRBJ2-3, with TRBD1 identical over 7 bases. The germline CDR1 and CDR2 sequences are MNHEY and SMNVEV (reference sequence). This CDR3 is 15 amino acids long. Unmatched junction bases numbered 5, after V lost 5 bases and J lost 0 bases. CDR3 protein: CASSKTGSSTDTQYF. The DNA of the CDR3 is TGTGCCAGCAGTAAGACAGGGTCTAGCACAGATACGCAGTATTTT.

The V and J genes are TRBV4-1 and TRBJ2-2; 9 bases are a match to TRBD2. This CDR3 region has 15 residues. Germline CDR1 is MGHRA and CDR2 is YSYEKL. The V and J ends lost 6 bases and 4 bases, in that order; junction bases with no gene match: 6. DNA of the CDR3: TGCGCCAGCAGTCAAACAGCGGGAGGCACCGGGGAGCTGTTTTTT. It encodes CASSQTAGGTGELFF.

The chain carries TRBV5-1 and TRBJ2-7; 7 bases are shared with TRBD2. V lost 8 bases and J lost 2; bases outside the gene matches: 7. The germline gives CDR1 SGHRS, CDR2 YFSETQ. CDR3 length equals 13 residues. CDR3 DNA sequence: TGCGCCAGTGGACGGGAGGCCCCCTACGAGCAGTACTTC. As protein: CASGREAPYEQYF.

V usage is TRBV27 and J usage is TRBJ2-2; the match to TRBD1 covers 9 bases. This CDR3 is built from 16 residues. V shed 1 base and J 7 bases; nucleotides not matched to a gene: 7. Germline assignment: CDR1 MNHEY and CDR2 SMNVEV (reference sequence). This chain's CDR3 is CASSLWTGEGVGELFF. For the CDR3, the DNA is TGTGCCAGCAGTTTATGGACAGGGGAGGGTGTCGGGGAGCTGTTTTTT.

V is TRBV7-9 and J is TRBJ2-7; D uncertain. The V gene lost 4 bases and the J gene lost 5 bases, with 18 bases spanning the gap. CDR3 length: 15 amino acids. Per the germline V gene, CDR1 is SEHNR and CDR2 is FQNEAQ (reference sequence). The CDR3 spells CASSSWTAGVHEQYF. DNA for the CDR3: TGTGCCAGCAGCTCTTGGACGGCTGGGGTCCACGAGCAGTACTTC.

This clone came up once. The J gene is TRBJ2-1, the V gene TRBV9; D tentatively reads TRBD1 or TRBD2 (5 bases each). The CDR3 is made up of 15 amino acids. V was shortened by 6 bases and J by 0 bases, with 13 bases between the two germline ends. Germline CDR1 and CDR2: SGDLS and YYNGEE. CDR3 nucleotide sequence: TGTGCCAGCACCAGCGGACACACCTCCTACAATGAGCAGTTCTTC. Translated: CASTSGHTSYNEQFF.

The genes are TRBV7-8 and TRBJ1-2, with unresolved D. The CDR3 extends over 15 amino acids. From germline, CDR1 is SGHVS and CDR2 FQNEAQ. Trimming stripped 2 bases from V and 4 bases from J, with 14 bases between. The CDR3 sequence is CASSLSFPGGYGYTF. CDR3 DNA sequence: TGTGCCAGCAGCTTATCTTTTCCAGGAGGCTATGGCTACACCTTC.

The genes are TRBV7-2 and TRBJ2-4; D uncertain. V gave up 1 base and J gave up 0 bases, with 10 bases separating them. Looked up from germline, CDR1 is SGHTA and CDR2 is FQGNSA. The CDR3 is 16 amino acids. The CDR3 DNA reads TGTGCCAGCAGCTTAGGGGATTTTAAAGCCAAAAACATTCAGTACTTC. This codes for CASSLGDFKAKNIQYF. Looking up the rest from reference TRBV7-2 and TRBJ2-4 gives the full variable domain: GAGVSQSPSNKVTEKGKDVELRCDPISGHTALYWYRQSLGQGLEFLIYFQGNSAPDKSGLPSDRFSAERTGGSVSTLTIQRTQQEDSAVYLCASSLGDFKAKNIQYFGAGTRLSVL.

In its sample, this clone was seen once. The chain has TRBV6-1 and TRBJ1-2, with a weak D call TRBD1 (6 bases). Germline V gene lookup returns CDR1 MNHNS and CDR2 SASEGT. The CDR3 extends over 12 amino acids. Trimming removed 5 bases at V and 8 bases at J, with 12 bases between. The CDR3 nucleotides read TGTGCCAGCAGTCCGGGGGCGCGCGGCTACACCTTC. Translation: CASSPGARGYTF.

This chain uses TRBV14 with TRBJ2-7, with no clear D. Per germline, CDR1 SGHDN and CDR2 FVKESK. The CDR3 totals 11 residues. Trimming removed 5 bases from V and 3 bases from J, with 5 bases in between. CDR3 loop: CASSVSYEQYF. CDR3 sequence (DNA): TGTGCCAGCAGCGTTAGCTACGAGCAGTACTTC.

This CDR3 is CASKSLAGGHTDTQYF. In DNA, the CDR3 is TGTGCCAGCAAATCGTTAGCGGGAGGGCACACAGATACGCAGTATTTT. The rearrangement joins TRBV7-6 to TRBJ2-3, with TRBD2 matching over 11 bases. The CDR3 has 16 amino acids. Germline V gives CDR1 SGHVS, CDR2 FNYEAQ. V was pared by 7 bases and J by 2 bases, with 8 bases of the junction left unmatched.

This rearrangement joins TRBV13 to TRBJ1-1; 10 bases map to TRBD1. Germline V gene sequence: CDR1 PRHDT, CDR2 FYEKMQ (reference sequence). This CDR3 is built from 13 residues. V dropped 4 bases and J dropped 6; count of bases not matched to a gene: 2. The CDR3 coding sequence is TGTGCCAGCAGCTCAGGACAGGGGGCTGAAGCTTTCTTT. Its protein product is CASSSGQGAEAFF.

The rearrangement uses TRBV5-6 and TRBJ2-3; unclear D gene. The V gene's germline CDR1 is SGHDT and CDR2 YYEEEE. CDR3 length: 15 residues. V lost 4 bases to trimming and J lost 5 bases, with 17 bases between them. CDR3 nucleotides: TGTGCCAGCAGCCTCGGAAGGAATCTGGGAGATACGCAGTATTTT. Translating it yields CASSLGRNLGDTQYF.

The rearrangement joins TRBV21-1 to TRBJ2-1; whether TRBD2, the table's D call, matches the DNA was not checked. TRBV21-1 corresponds to a pseudogene. The CDR3 runs to 15 residues. CDR3 residues: CASSPLEAGREEQFF. The CDR3 coding sequence is TGTGCCAGCAGCCCCCTAGAGGCTGGTAGGGAGGAGCAGTTCTTC.

V usage is TRBV6-1 and J usage is TRBJ1-1; TRBD1 matches 7 bases. Trimming took 3 bases from V and 0 from J; bases not matched to a gene: 4. From germline, CDR1 is MNHNS and CDR2 SASEGT. CDR3 length equals 15 residues. The CDR3 region has the DNA TGTGCCAGCAGTGAGCAACAGGGGCTGAACACTGAAGCTTTCTTT. Residues: CASSEQQGLNTEAFF.

The chain joins TRBV7-2 to TRBJ2-3; TRBD2 agrees at 7 bases. Germline V gene data show CDR1 as SGHTA and CDR2 as FQGNSA. The CDR3 has 14 amino acids. V gave up 8 bases and J gave up 5 bases; unmatched junction bases: 10. CDR3 DNA: TGTGCCAGCGGCTGGGCTAGCGGTGGAGATACGCAGTATTTT. This codes for CASGWASGGDTQYF.

This rearrangement joins TRBV10-3 to TRBJ1-2, with 8 bases fitting TRBD1. CDR3 length: 14 residues. The V segment lost 5 bases and the J segment 4 bases; nucleotides outside the gene matches: 6. The V gene's germline CDR1 is ENHRY and CDR2 SYGVKD. The CDR3 sequence: CAISSGTGVYGYTF. As DNA, the CDR3 is TGTGCCATCAGTTCCGGGACAGGAGTCTATGGCTACACCTTC.

The chain links TRBV11-2 to TRBJ2-5, with a tentative D call TRBD2 (6 bases). The CDR3 has 18 amino acids. Trimming removed 4 bases from V and 5 bases from J, with 26 bases in between. Germline V CDR1 and CDR2: SGHAT, FQNNGV. The DNA for the CDR3 is TGTGCCAGCAGCTGGAGCCGGGACTTATCTTCCCCCACGGAGACCCAGTACTTC. Translation: CASSWSRDLSSPTETQYF.

V usage is TRBV7-9 and J usage is TRBJ1-2, with D perhaps TRBD1 (5 bases). The germline V and J ends were trimmed by 3 bases and 5 bases, with 10 bases remaining between them. CDR1 SEHNR and CDR2 FQNEAQ come from the germline V gene (reference sequence). The CDR3 is 13 residues long. CDR3 DNA sequence: TGTGCCAGCAGCTTCGACAGCCTATATGGCTACACCTTC. It translates to CASSFDSLYGYTF.

The J gene is TRBJ2-2, the V gene TRBV28; weak D call: TRBD2 (7 bases). V shed 8 bases and J shed 4 bases, with 14 bases lying between them. Germline V lookup: CDR1 MDHEN, CDR2 SYDVKM. This CDR3 region has 14 residues. This chain's CDR3 is CASGGGDLTGELFF. DNA for the CDR3: TGTGCCAGCGGAGGGGGGGACCTCACCGGGGAGCTGTTTTTT.